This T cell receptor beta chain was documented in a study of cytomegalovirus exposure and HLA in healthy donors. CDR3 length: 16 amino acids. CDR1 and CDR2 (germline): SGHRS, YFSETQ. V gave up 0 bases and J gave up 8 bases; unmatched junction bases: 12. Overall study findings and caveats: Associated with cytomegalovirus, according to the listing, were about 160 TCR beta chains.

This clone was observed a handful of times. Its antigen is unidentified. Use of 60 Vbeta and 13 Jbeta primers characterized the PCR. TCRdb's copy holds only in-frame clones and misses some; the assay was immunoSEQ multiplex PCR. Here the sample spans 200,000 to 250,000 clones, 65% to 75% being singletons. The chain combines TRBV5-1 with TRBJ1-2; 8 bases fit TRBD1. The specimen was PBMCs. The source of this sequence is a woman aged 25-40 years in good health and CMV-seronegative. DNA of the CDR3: TGCGCCAGCAGCTTGGGGGGGACAGGAAGGGGGAACGGCTACACCTTC. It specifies CASSLGGTGRGNGYTF.